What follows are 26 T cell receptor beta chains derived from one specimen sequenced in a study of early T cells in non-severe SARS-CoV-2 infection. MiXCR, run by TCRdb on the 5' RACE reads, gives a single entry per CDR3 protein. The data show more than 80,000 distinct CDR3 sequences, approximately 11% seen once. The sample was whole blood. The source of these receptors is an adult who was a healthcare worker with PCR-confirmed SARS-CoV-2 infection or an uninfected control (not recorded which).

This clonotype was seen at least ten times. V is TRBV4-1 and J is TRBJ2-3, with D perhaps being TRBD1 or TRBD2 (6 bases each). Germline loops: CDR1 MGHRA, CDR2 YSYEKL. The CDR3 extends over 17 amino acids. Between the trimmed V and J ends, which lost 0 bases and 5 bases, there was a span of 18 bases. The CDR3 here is CASSQEGVQGRGDTQYF. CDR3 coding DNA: TGCGCCAGCAGCCAAGAAGGCGTGCAGGGGCGGGGAGATACGCAGTATTTT.

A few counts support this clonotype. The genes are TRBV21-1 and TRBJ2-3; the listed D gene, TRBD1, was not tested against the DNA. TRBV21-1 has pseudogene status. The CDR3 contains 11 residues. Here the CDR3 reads CASSYRGTQYF. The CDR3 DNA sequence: TGTGCCAGCAGCTACAGGGGAACGCAGTATTTT.

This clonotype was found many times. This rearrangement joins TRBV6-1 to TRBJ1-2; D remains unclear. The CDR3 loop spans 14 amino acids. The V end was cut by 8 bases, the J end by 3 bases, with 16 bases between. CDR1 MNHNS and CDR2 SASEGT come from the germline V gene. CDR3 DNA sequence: TGTGCCAGCGATATAAGAACTAGCGACTATGGCTACACCTTC. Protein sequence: CASDIRTSDYGYTF.

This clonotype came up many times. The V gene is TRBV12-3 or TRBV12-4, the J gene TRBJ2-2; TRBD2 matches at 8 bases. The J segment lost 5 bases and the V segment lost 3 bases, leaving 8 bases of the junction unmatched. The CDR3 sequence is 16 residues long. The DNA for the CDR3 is TGTGCCAGCAGTTTCAGGCCGGGAGGGCCGACCGGGGAGCTGTTTTTT. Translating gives CASSFRPGGPTGELFF.

The CDR3: CSARDRFRDRSYEQYF. The CDR3 region has the DNA TGCAGTGCTAGAGATCGGTTTAGGGACAGATCCTACGAGCAGTACTTC. This chain connects TRBV20-1 to TRBJ2-7; 7 nucleotides match TRBD1. V trimming: 0 bases; J trimming: 1 base; junction bases outside the gene matches: 9. The CDR3 has 16 residues. Germline CDR1 reads DFQATT; CDR2 reads SNEGSKA (reference sequence).

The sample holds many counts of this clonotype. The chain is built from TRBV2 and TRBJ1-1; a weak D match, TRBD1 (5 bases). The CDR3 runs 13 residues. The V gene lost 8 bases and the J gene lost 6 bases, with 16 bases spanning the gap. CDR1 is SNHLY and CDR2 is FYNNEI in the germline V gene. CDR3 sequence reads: CASLGGEGAEAFF. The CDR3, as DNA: TGTGCCAGCCTTGGAGGGGAGGGCGCTGAAGCTTTCTTT. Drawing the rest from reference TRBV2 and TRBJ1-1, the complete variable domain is EPEVTQTPSHQVTQMGQEVILRCVPISNHLYFYWYRQILGQKVEFLVSFYNNEISEKSEIFDDQFSVERPDGSNFTLKIRSTKLEDSAMYFCASLGGEGAEAFFGQGTRLTVV.

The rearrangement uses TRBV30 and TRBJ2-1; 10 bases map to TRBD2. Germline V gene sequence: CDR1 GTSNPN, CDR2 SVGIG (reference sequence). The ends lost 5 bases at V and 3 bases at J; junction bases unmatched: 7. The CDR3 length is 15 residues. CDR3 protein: CAWVARTSGYNEQFF. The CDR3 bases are TGTGCCTGGGTAGCCCGGACTAGCGGCTACAATGAGCAGTTCTTC.

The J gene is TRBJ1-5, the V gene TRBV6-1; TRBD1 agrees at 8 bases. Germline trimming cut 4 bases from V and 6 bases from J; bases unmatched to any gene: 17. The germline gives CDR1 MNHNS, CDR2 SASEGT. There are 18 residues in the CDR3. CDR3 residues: CASSARKGTGGLSQPQHF. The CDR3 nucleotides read TGTGCCAGCAGTGCGCGGAAAGGGACAGGTGGGTTGAGTCAGCCCCAGCATTTT.

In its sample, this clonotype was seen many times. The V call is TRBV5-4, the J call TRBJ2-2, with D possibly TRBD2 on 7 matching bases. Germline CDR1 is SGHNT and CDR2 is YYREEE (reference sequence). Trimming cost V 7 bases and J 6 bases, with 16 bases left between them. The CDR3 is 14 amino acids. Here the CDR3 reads CASQAGADAGELFF. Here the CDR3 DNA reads TGTGCCAGCCAGGCGGGGGCGGACGCCGGGGAGCTGTTTTTT.

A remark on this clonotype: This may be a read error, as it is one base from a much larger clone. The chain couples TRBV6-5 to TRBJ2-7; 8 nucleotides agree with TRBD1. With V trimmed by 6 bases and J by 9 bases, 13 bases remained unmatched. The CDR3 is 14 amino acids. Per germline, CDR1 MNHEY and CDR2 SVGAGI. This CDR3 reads CASRTPGTGNVQYF. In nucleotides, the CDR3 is TGTGCCAGCAGAACCCCCGGGACAGGAAACGTGCAGTACTTC.

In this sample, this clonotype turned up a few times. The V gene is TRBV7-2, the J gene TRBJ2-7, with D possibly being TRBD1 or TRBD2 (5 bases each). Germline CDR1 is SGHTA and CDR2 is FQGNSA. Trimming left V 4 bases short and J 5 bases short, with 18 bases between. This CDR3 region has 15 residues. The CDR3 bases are TGTGCCAGCAGCTCCGCCGGGACGGATGCCCACGAGCAGTACTTC. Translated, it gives CASSSAGTDAHEQYF.

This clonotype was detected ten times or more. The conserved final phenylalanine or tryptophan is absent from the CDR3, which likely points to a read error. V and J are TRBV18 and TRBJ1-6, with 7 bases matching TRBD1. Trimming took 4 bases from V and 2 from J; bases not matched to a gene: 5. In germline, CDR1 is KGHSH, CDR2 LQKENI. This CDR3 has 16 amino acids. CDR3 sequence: CASSLQTGAYNSPLHS. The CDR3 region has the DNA TGTGCCAGCTCACTCCAAACAGGGGCCTATAATTCACCCCTCCACTCT.

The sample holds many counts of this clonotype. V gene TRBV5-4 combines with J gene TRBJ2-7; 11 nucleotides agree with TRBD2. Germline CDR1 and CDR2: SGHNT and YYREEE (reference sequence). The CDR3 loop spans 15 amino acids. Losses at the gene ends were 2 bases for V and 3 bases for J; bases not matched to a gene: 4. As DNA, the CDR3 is TGTGCCAGCAGCTTCACTAGCGGGAGTTTCTACGAGCAGTACTTC. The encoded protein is CASSFTSGSFYEQYF.

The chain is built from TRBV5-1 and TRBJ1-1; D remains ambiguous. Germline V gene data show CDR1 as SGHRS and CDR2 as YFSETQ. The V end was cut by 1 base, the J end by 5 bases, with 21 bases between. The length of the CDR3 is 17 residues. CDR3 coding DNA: TGCGCCAGCAGCTTGAGGTCGGACGGAACGGATGGTACTGAAGCTTTCTTT. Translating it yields CASSLRSDGTDGTEAFF.

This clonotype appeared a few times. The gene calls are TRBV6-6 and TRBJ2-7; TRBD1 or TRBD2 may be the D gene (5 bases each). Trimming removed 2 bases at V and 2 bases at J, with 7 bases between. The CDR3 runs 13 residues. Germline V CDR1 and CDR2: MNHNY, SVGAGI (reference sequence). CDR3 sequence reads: CASSYRGPYEQYF. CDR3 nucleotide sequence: TGTGCCAGCAGTTACCGGGGCCCCTACGAGCAGTACTTC.

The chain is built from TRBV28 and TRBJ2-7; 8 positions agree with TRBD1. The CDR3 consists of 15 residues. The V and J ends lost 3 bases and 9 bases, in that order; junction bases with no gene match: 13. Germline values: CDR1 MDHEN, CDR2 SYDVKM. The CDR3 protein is CASSFPDRAGEGQYF. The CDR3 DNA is TGTGCCAGCAGTTTCCCGGACAGGGCCGGAGAGGGGCAGTACTTC.

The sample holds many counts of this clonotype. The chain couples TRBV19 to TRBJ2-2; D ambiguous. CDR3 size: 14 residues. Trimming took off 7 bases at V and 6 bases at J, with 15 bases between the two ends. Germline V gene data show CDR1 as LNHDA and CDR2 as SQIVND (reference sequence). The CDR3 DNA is TGTGCCAGTAACCGGAAGGGAAGTTCCGGGGAGCTGTTTTTT. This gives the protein CASNRKGSSGELFF.

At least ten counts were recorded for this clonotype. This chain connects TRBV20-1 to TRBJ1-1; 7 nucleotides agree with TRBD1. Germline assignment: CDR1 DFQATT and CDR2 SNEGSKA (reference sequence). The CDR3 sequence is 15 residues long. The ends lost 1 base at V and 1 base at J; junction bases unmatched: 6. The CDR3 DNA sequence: TGCAGTGCTAGAGGGGGACAGAGGACGAACACTGAAGCTTTCTTT. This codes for CSARGGQRTNTEAFF.

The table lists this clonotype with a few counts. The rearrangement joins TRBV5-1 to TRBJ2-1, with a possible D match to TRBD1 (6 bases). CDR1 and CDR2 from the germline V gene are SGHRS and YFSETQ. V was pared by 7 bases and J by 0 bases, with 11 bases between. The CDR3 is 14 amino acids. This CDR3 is CASYRDTSYNEQFF. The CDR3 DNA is TGCGCCAGCTACCGGGACACCTCCTACAATGAGCAGTTCTTC.

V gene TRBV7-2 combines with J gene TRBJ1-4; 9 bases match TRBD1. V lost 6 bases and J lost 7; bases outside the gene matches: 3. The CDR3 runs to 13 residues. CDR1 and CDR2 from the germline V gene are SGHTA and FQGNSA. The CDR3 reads CASRQGQGEKLFF. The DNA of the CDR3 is TGTGCCAGCAGACAGGGACAGGGTGAAAAACTGTTTTTT. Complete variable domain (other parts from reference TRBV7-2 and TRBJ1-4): GAGVSQSPSNKVTEKGKDVELRCDPISGHTALYWYRQSLGQGLEFLIYFQGNSAPDKSGLPSDRFSAERTGGSVSTLTIQRTQQEDSAVYLCASRQGQGEKLFFGSGTQLSVL.

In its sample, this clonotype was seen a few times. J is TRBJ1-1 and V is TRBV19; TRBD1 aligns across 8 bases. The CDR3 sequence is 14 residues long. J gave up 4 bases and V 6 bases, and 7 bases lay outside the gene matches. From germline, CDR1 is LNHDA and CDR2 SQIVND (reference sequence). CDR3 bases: TGTGCCAGTAGAAGTTTGGACAGGGCCACTGAAGCTTTCTTT. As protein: CASRSLDRATEAFF.

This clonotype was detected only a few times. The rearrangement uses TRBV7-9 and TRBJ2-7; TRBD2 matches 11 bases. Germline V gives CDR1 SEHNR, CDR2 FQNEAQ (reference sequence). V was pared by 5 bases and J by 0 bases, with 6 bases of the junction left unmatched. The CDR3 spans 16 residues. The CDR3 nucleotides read TGTGCCAGCAGCGCGATTAGCGGGGGGGACTCCTACGAGCAGTACTTC. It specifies CASSAISGGDSYEQYF.

This CDR3 reads CASRKGVNTEAFF. For the CDR3, the DNA is TGTGCCAGCAGAAAGGGGGTTAACACTGAAGCTTTCTTT. This chain uses TRBV7-9 with TRBJ1-1, with TRBD1 as a possible D gene (6 bases). Trimming took off 6 bases at V and 2 bases at J, with 10 bases between the two ends. Germline lookup yields CDR1 SEHNR and CDR2 FQNEAQ (reference sequence). This CDR3 is 13 amino acids long.

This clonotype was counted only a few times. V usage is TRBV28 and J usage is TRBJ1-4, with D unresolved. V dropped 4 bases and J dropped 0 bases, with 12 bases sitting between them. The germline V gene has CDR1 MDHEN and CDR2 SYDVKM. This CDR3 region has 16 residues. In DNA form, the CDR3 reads TGTGCCAGCAGTTGGCGGGCCCTTGCAACTAATGAAAAACTGTTTTTT. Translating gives CASSWRALATNEKLFF.

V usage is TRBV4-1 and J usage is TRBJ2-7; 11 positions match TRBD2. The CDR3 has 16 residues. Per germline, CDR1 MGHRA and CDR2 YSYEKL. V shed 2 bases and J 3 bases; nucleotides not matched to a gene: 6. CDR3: CASSQPTSGSHYEQYF. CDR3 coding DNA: TGCGCCAGCAGCCAACCTACTAGCGGGAGTCACTACGAGCAGTACTTC.

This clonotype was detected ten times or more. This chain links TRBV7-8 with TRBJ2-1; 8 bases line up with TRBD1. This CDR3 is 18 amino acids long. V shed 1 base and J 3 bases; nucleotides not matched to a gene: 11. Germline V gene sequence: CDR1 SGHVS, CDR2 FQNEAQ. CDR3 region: CASSLGAGGARGYNEQFF. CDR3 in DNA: TGTGCCAGCAGCTTAGGGGCAGGGGGCGCAAGGGGCTACAATGAGCAGTTCTTC.